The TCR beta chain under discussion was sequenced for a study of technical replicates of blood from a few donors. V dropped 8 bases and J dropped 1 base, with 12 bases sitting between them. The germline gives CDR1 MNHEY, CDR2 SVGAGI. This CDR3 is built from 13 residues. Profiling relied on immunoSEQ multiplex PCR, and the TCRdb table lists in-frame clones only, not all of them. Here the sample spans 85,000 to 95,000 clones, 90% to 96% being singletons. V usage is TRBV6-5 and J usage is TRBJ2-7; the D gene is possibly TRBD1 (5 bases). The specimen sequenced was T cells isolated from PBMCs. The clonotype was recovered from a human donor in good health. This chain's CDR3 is CASFRAESYEQYF. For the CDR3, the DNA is TGTGCCAGCTTCAGGGCTGAGTCCTACGAGCAGTACTTC.